This passage covers 22 T cell receptor beta chains from one sample sequenced in a study of blood T cell repertoires in COVID-19. The data were produced by immunoSEQ multiplex PCR, yet TCRdb's version contains in-frame clones alone and is incomplete. The data contain about 300,000 clones, around 92% of them singletons. The material sequenced was peripheral blood. All receptors come from a man younger than 35 who had recovered from COVID-19.

The chain joins TRBV28 to TRBJ1-2; perhaps TRBD1 as D (6 bases). Trimming took 6 bases from V and 7 from J, leaving 15 bases between them. CDR3 length: 13 amino acids. Germline values: CDR1 MDHEN, CDR2 SYDVKM. CDR3 in DNA: TGTGCCAGCAGCCCGAGCTACAGGGCTGGCTACACCTTC. It codes for CASSPSYRAGYTF.

The chain links TRBV14 to TRBJ1-4; TRBD1 agrees at 8 bases. J gave up 8 bases and V 3 bases, and 2 bases lay outside the gene matches. Germline loops: CDR1 SGHDN, CDR2 FVKESK. CDR3 length equals 13 residues. Here the CDR3 DNA reads TGTGCCAGCAGCCATAACAGGGGGGAAAAACTGTTTTTT. This sequence encodes CASSHNRGEKLFF.

J is TRBJ2-4 and V is TRBV28, with D possibly TRBD2 on 7 matching bases. The V gene lost 6 bases and the J gene lost 1 base, with 16 bases spanning the gap. The CDR3 runs to 16 residues. Germline-derived CDR1 and CDR2 are MDHEN and SYDVKM. The CDR3 sequence: CASSLRGGWAKNIQYF. CDR3 bases: TGTGCCAGCAGCCTTAGGGGGGGGTGGGCCAAAAACATTCAGTACTTC.

The chain uses TRBV4-1 and TRBJ2-1, with 9 bases lining up with TRBD2. This CDR3 region has 16 residues. V gave up 3 bases and J gave up 1 base; unmatched junction bases: 4. Germline V CDR1 and CDR2: MGHRA, YSYEKL. The CDR3 spells CASSQLGLASYNEQFF. The CDR3 bases are TGCGCCAGCAGCCAGCTGGGACTAGCTTCCTACAATGAGCAGTTCTTC.

V and J are TRBV3-1 (or the pseudogene TRBV3-2) and TRBJ1-2, with D perhaps TRBD1 (6 bases). V lost 1 base and J lost 4, with 16 bases in between. This CDR3 spans 16 amino acids. Germline V lookup: CDR1 LGHDT, CDR2 YNNKEL (reference sequence). The CDR3 spells CASSQGITGRVYGYTF. In DNA form, the CDR3 reads TGTGCCAGCAGCCAAGGAATAACAGGGAGAGTCTATGGCTACACCTTC.

The rearrangement links TRBV3-1 (or the pseudogene TRBV3-2) to TRBJ2-2; weak D call: TRBD1 (6 bases). Germline V lookup: CDR1 LGHDT, CDR2 YNNKEL (reference sequence). Trimming removed 3 bases at V and 5 bases at J, with 10 bases between. The CDR3 spans 14 residues. CDR3 protein: CASSQGAGTGELFF. CDR3 bases: TGTGCCAGCAGCCAGGGGGCTGGAACCGGGGAGCTGTTTTTT.

This chain joins TRBV13 and TRBJ2-7; D perhaps matches TRBD1 (6 bases). The CDR3 spans 15 residues. From germline, CDR1 is PRHDT and CDR2 FYEKMQ (reference sequence). The germline V and J ends were trimmed by 4 bases and 4 bases, with 17 bases remaining between them. This chain's CDR3 is CASSSRDRQVYEQYF. CDR3 sequence (DNA): TGTGCCAGCAGCTCCCGAGACAGACAGGTTTACGAGCAGTACTTC.

The V call is TRBV21-1, the J call TRBJ2-5; the D segment call TRBD2 is taken from the table without a DNA check. TRBV21-1 is a documented pseudogene. The CDR3 extends over 15 amino acids. CDR3 DNA: TGTGCCAGCAATCCGAGCGGGGGGGCAAGGGAGACCCAGTACTTC. The encoded protein is CASNPSGGARETQYF.

V gene TRBV9 combines with J gene TRBJ2-1, with TRBD1 matching over 7 bases. From germline, CDR1 is SGDLS and CDR2 YYNGEE. With 5 bases clipped from V and 3 bases from J, the junction kept 8 bases outside the gene matches. The CDR3 is 15 residues long. CDR3 sequence (DNA): TGTGCCAGCAGTCGAGGGGGCGGCATCTACAATGAGCAGTTCTTC. Protein product: CASSRGGGIYNEQFF.

The chain links TRBV20-1 to TRBJ1-2; D ambiguous. Looked up from germline, CDR1 is DFQATT and CDR2 is SNEGSKA (reference sequence). This CDR3 contains 11 residues. V was cut by 3 bases and J by 8 bases, with 10 bases left in between. For the CDR3, the DNA is TGCAGTGCTAGTGAAGCCTTCGGCTACACCTTC. It encodes CSASEAFGYTF.

The CDR3 protein is CASSFGGDGQPQHF. In DNA form, the CDR3 reads TGTGCCAGCAGCTTCGGGGGAGATGGTCAGCCCCAGCATTTT. The V call is TRBV5-4, the J call TRBJ1-5; D may be TRBD1 (5 bases). Germline V gene sequence: CDR1 SGHNT, CDR2 YYREEE (reference sequence). This CDR3 comprises 14 residues. Trimming shortened V by 2 bases and J by 6 bases, and 12 bases separated the two germline ends.

This chain uses TRBV7-9 with TRBJ2-7; D remains unclear. V lost 5 bases and J lost 0, with 11 bases in between. CDR3 length: 14 amino acids. The germline CDR1 and CDR2 sequences are SEHNR and FQNEAQ (reference sequence). The CDR3 region is CASSPTSGSYEQYF. The CDR3 DNA follows: TGTGCCAGCAGCCCCACGTCAGGCTCCTACGAGCAGTACTTC. Full variable domain (rest looked up from reference TRBV7-9 and TRBJ2-7): DTGVSQNPRHKITKRGQNVTFRCDPISEHNRLYWYRQTLGQGPEFLTYFQNEAQLEKSRLLSDRFSAERPKGSFSTLEIQRTEQGDSAMYLCASSPTSGSYEQYFGPGTRLTVT.

V and J are TRBV5-6 and TRBJ1-2; 7 positions agree with TRBD1. Germline V lookup: CDR1 SGHDT, CDR2 YYEEEE. V lost 4 bases to trimming and J lost 5 bases; unmatched junction nucleotides: 11. The CDR3 loop spans 15 amino acids. The chain's CDR3 is CASSPRTGARYGYTF. The CDR3, as DNA: TGTGCCAGCAGCCCTAGAACAGGGGCGAGGTATGGCTACACCTTC.

For this clone: A read error may produce the germline difference seen at one junction end. The DNA of the CDR3 is TGTGCCAGCAGTGAAATCATTGGGGGAGGACAGGGTATTGAACCTTTCTTT. It encodes CASSEIIGGGQGIEPFF. V and J are TRBV2 and TRBJ1-1, with 8 nucleotides matching TRBD1. Germline V gene data show CDR1 as SNHLY and CDR2 as FYNNEI. The CDR3 is 17 residues long.

The chain combines TRBV29-1 with TRBJ2-3; 10 positions match TRBD2. The trim removed 4 bases at V and 6 bases at J, leaving 7 bases unmatched. Germline assignment: CDR1 SQVTM and CDR2 ANQGSEA. This CDR3 spans 14 amino acids. The DNA of the CDR3 is TGCAGCGTTGTCGCTAGCGGGAGTCCCGATACGCAGTATTTT. It specifies CSVVASGSPDTQYF.

The chain carries TRBV27 and TRBJ2-7; 8 nucleotides line up with TRBD1. The CDR3 sequence is 13 residues long. V was pared by 6 bases and J by 5 bases, with 6 bases of the junction left unmatched. CDR1 is MNHEY and CDR2 is SMNVEV in the germline V gene (reference sequence). Here the CDR3 DNA reads TGTGCCAGCAGCCTGACAGGGGTCCACGAGCAGTACTTC. Amino acids: CASSLTGVHEQYF.

This clone was picked up a small number of times. The CDR3 is CATSETGTEYTF. For the CDR3, the DNA is TGTGCCACCAGTGAAACCGGGACAGAGTACACCTTC. This chain joins TRBV24-1 and TRBJ1-2; the match to TRBD1 covers 7 bases. From germline, CDR1 is KGHDR and CDR2 SFDVKD. The CDR3 covers 12 residues. V lost 4 bases to trimming and J lost 11 bases; unmatched junction nucleotides: 6.

CDR3 protein: CASSQISGAGANVLTF. The CDR3 DNA sequence: TGCGCCAGCAGCCAGATTTCAGGGGCTGGGGCCAACGTCCTGACTTTC. The chain employs TRBV4-3 and TRBJ2-6; possible D gene TRBD1, 6 bases. V was trimmed by 3 bases and J by 2 bases, leaving 11 bases between them. Germline V gene data show CDR1 as LGHNA and CDR2 as YSLEER. This CDR3 has 16 residues.

The chain combines TRBV19 with TRBJ1-1, with 8 nucleotides matching TRBD1. Germline trimming cut 5 bases from V and 4 bases from J; bases unmatched to any gene: 6. From germline, CDR1 is LNHDA and CDR2 SQIVND (reference sequence). The CDR3 consists of 14 residues. The CDR3 here is CASSENRGGTEAFF. The DNA of the CDR3 is TGTGCCAGTAGTGAAAACAGGGGGGGCACTGAAGCTTTCTTT.

The chain uses TRBV7-9 and TRBJ2-7; unclear D gene. The CDR3 has 13 amino acids. V was trimmed by 1 base and J by 5 bases, leaving 9 bases between them. Germline V gives CDR1 SEHNR, CDR2 FQNEAQ (reference sequence). For the CDR3, the DNA is TGTGCCAGCAGCTTAGTGGCCTTCGACGAGCAGTACTTC. It is translated as CASSLVAFDEQYF.

This chain joins TRBV3-1 (or the pseudogene TRBV3-2) and TRBJ2-4, with TRBD2 matching over 9 bases. CDR1 and CDR2 from the germline V gene are LGHDT and YNNKEL (reference sequence). The CDR3 loop spans 14 amino acids. Trimming cost V 4 bases and J 7 bases; bases outside gene matches: 5. The CDR3 region is CASSPISGGNIQYF. CDR3 bases: TGTGCCAGCAGCCCCATTAGCGGGGGCAACATTCAGTACTTC.

This chain links TRBV27 with TRBJ2-2, with D unclear. Germline V gene data show CDR1 as MNHEY and CDR2 as SMNVEV (reference sequence). The V end was cut by 6 bases, the J end by 3 bases, with 5 bases between. This CDR3 contains 12 residues. CDR3: CASSPDTGELFF. CDR3 DNA: TGTGCCAGCAGCCCCGACACCGGGGAGCTGTTTTTT.